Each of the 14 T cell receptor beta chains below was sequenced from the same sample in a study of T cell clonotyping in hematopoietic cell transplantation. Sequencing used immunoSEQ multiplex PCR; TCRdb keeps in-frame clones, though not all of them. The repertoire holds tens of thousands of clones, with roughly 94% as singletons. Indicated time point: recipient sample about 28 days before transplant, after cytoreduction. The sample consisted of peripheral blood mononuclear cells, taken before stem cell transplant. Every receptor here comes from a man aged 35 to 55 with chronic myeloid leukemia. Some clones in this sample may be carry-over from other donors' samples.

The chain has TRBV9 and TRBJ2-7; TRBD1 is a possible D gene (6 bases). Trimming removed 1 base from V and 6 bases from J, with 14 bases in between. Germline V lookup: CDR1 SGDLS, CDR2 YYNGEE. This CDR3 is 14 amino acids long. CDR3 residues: CASSVTGTTSEQYF. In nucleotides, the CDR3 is TGTGCCAGCAGCGTAACAGGGACAACTAGCGAGCAGTACTTC. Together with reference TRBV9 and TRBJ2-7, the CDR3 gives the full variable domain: DSGVTQTPKHLITATGQRVTLRCSPRSGDLSVYWYQQSLDQGLQFLIQYYNGEERAKGNILERFSAQQFPDLHSELNLSSLELGDSALYFCASSVTGTTSEQYFGPGTRLTVT.

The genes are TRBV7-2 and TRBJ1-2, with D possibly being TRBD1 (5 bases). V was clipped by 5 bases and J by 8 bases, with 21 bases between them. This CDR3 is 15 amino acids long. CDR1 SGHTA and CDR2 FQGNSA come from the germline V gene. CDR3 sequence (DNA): TGTGCCAGCAGCATCTACCGGGCCCGCGCAGGGGGCTACACCTTC. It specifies CASSIYRARAGGYTF.

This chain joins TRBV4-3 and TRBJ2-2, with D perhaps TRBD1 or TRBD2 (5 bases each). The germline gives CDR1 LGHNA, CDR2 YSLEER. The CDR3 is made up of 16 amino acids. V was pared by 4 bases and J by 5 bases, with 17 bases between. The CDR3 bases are TGCGCCAGCAGCCCTTTGACAAGGGGAGAGACCGGGGAGCTGTTTTTT. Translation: CASSPLTRGETGELFF.

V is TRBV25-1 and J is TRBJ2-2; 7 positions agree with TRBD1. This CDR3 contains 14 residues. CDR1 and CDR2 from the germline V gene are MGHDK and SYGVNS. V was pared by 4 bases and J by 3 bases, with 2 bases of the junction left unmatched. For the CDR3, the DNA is TGTGCCAGCAGTGTGCAGGGGGACACCGGGGAGCTGTTTTTT. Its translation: CASSVQGDTGELFF.

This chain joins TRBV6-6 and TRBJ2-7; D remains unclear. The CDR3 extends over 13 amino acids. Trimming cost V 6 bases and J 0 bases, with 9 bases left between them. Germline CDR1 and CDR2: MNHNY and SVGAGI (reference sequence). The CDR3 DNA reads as TGTGCCAGCAGGGAAGGCGGCTCCTACGAGCAGTACTTC. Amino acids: CASREGGSYEQYF.

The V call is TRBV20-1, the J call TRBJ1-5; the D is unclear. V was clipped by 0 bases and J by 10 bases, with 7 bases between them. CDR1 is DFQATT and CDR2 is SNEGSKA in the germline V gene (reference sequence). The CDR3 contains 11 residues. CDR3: CSARDQDPQHF. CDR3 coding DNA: TGCAGTGCTAGAGATCAAGATCCCCAGCATTTT.

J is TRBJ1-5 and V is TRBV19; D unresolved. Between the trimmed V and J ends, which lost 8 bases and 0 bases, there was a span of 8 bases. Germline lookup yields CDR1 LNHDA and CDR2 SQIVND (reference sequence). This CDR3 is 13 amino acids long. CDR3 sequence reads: CASGIHSNQPQHF. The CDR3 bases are TGTGCCAGTGGGATACATAGCAATCAGCCCCAGCATTTT.

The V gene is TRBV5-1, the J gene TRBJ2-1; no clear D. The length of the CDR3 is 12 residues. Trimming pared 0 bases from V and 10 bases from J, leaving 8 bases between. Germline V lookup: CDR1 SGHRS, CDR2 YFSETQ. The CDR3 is CASSLVRSEQFF. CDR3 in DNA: TGCGCCAGCAGCTTGGTTCGGAGCGAGCAGTTCTTC.

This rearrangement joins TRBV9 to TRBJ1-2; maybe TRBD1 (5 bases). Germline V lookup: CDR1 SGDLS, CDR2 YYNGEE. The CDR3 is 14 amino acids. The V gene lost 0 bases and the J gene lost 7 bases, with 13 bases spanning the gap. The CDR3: CASSVAVGGSGYTF. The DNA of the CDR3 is TGTGCCAGCAGCGTAGCGGTGGGGGGTAGTGGCTACACCTTC.

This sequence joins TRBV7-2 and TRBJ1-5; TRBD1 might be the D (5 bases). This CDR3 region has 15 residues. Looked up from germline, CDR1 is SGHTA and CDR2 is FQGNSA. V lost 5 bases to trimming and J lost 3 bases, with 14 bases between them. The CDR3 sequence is CASSPARGNNQPQHF. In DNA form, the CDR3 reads TGTGCCAGCAGCCCAGCGCGGGGGAACAATCAGCCCCAGCATTTT.

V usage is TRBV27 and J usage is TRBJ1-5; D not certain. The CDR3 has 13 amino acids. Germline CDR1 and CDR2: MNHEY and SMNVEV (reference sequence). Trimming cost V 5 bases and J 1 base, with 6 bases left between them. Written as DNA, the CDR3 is TGTGCCAGCAGTCGGGTCAGCAATCAGCCCCAGCATTTT. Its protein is CASSRVSNQPQHF.

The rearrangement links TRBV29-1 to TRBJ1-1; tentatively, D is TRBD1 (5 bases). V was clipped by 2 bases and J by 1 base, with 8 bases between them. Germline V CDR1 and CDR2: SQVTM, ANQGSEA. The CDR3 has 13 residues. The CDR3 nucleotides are TGCAGCGTTGAACGGCAGGGGAACACTGAAGCTTTCTTT. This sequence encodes CSVERQGNTEAFF.

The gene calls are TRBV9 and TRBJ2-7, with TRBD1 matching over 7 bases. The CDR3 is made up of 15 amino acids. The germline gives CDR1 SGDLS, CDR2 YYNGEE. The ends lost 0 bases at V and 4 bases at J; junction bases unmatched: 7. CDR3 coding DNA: TGTGCCAGCAGCGTAGCGGGGACAGCGTCGTACGAGCAGTACTTC. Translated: CASSVAGTASYEQYF.

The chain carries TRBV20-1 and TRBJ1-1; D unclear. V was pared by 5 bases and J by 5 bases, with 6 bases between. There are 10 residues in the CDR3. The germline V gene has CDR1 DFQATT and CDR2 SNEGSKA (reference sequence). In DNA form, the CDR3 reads TGCAGTGCTGAGGAGACTGAAGCTTTCTTT. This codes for CSAEETEAFF.